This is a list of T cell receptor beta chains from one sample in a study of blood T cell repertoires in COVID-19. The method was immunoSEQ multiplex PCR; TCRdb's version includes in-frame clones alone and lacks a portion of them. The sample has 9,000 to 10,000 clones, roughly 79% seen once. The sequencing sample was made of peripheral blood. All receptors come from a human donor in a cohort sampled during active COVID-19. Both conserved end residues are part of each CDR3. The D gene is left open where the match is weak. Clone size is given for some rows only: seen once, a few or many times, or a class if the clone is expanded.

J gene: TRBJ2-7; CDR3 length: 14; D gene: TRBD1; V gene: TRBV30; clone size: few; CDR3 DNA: TGTGCCTGGAGTGGGGGACAGGGGGCCAACGAGCAGTACTTC; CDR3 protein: CAWSGGQGANEQYF
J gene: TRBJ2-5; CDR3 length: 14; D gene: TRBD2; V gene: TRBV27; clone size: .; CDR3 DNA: TGTGCCAGCAGACCTCTAGCGGGGCAAGAGACCCAGTACTTC; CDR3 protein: CASRPLAGQETQYF
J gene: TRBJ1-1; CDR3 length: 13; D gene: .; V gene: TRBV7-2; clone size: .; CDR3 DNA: TGTGCCAGCAGCTCTCAGGGGCGAACTGAAGCTTTCTTT; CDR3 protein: CASSSQGRTEAFF
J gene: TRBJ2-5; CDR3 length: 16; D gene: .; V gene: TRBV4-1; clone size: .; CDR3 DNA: TGCGCCAGCAGCCAAGAGGGCAGGGGATTCCAAGAGACCCAGTACTTC; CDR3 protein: CASSQEGRGFQETQYF
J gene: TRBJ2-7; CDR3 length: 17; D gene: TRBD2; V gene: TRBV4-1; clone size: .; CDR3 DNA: TGCGCCAGCAGCCAGGACCGGGCGGGGGGTTCAGACTACGAGCAGTACTTC; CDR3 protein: CASSQDRAGGSDYEQYF
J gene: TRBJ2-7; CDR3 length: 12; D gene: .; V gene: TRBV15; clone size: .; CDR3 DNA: TGTGCCACCAGCAGAGTTAGGGGAGAGCAGTACTTC; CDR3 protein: CATSRVRGEQYF
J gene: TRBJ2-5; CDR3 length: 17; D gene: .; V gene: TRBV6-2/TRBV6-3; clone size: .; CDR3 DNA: TGTGCCAGCAGTTACTCTCCCGACTACATTTCCGTGGAGACCCAGTACTTC; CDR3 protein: CASSYSPDYISVETQYF
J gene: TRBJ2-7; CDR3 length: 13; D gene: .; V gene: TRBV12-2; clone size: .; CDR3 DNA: TGTGCAAGTGGAAGACCTCCAGGCTACGAGCAGTACTTC; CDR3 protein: CASGRPPGYEQYF
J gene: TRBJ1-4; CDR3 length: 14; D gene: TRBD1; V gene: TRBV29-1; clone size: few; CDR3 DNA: TGCAGTGCCAATACCGGGACAGGGGGTGAAAAACTGTTTTTT; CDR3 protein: CSANTGTGGEKLFF
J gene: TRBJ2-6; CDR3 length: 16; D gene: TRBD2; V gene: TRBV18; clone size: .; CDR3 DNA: TGTGCCAGCTCACCAACGGGAGGGCAGGGGAAGCGCGTCCTGACTTTC; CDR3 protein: CASSPTGGQGKRVLTF
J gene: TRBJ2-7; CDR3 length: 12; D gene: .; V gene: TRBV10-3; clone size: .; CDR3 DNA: TGTGCCATCAGCCCGGGCTCCTACGAGCAGTACTTC; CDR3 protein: CAISPGSYEQYF
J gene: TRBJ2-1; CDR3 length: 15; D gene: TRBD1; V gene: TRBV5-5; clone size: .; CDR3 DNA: TGTGCCAGCAGCTCCGGACAGGGCGCGCACAATGAGCAGTTCTTC; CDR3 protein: CASSSGQGAHNEQFF